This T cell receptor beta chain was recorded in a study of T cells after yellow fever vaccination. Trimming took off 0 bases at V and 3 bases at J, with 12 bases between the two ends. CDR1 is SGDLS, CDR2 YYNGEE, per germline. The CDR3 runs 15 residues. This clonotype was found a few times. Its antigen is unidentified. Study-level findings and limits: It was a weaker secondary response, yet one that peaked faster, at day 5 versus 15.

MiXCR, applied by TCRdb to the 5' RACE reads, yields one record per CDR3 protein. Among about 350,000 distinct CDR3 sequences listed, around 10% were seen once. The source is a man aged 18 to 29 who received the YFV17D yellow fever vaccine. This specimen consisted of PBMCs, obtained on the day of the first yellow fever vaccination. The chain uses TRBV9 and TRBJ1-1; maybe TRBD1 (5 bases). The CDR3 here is CASSVGGSGDTEAFF. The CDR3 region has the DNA TGTGCCAGCAGCGTAGGAGGGTCGGGGGACACTGAAGCTTTCTTT.